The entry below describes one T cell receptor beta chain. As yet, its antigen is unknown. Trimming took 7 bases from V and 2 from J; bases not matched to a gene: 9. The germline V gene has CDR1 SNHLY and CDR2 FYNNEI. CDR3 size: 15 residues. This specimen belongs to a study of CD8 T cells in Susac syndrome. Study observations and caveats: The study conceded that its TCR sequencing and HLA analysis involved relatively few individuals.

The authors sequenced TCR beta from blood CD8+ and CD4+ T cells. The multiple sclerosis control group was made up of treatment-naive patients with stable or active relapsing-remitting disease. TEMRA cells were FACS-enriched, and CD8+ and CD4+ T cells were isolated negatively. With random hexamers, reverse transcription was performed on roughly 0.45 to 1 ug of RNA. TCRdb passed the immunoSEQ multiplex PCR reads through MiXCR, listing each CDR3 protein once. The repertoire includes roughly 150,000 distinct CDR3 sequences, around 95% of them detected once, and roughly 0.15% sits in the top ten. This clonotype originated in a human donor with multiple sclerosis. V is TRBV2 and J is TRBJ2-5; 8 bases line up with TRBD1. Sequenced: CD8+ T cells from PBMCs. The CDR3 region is CASIGQGWGQETQYF. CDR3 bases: TGTGCCAGCATCGGACAGGGATGGGGGCAAGAGACCCAGTACTTC.